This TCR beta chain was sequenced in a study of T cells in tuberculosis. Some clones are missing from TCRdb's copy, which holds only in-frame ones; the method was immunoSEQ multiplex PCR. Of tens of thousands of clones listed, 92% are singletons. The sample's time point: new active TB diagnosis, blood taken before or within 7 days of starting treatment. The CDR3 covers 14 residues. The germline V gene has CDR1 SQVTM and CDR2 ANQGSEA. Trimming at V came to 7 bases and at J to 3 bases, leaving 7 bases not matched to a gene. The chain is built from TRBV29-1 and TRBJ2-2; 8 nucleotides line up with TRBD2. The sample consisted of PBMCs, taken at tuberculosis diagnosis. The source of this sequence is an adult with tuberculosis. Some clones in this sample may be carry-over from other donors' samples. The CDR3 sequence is CSAVAGPYTGELFF. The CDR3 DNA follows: TGCAGCGCCGTAGCGGGGCCCTACACCGGGGAGCTGTTTTTT.